The 3 T cell receptor beta chains below all came from one sample that was sequenced in a study of shared clonotypes between healthy human individuals. TCRdb's copy holds only in-frame clones and misses some; the assay was immunoSEQ multiplex PCR. The sample carries 2,500,000 or so clones, approximately 92% recorded once. The sequenced sample was naive CD4+ T cells sorted from blood. Subset of the sample: CD45RA+ positively selected. The receptors come from a man in his late teens or twenties in good health.

As regards this clone: Other DNA sequences from this sample encode an identical CDR3 as well. V gene TRBV5-4 combines with J gene TRBJ1-2; perhaps TRBD1 as D (5 bases). CDR3 length: 14 amino acids. Trimming pared 5 bases from V and 2 bases from J, leaving 13 bases between. The germline V gene encodes CDR1 SGHNT and CDR2 YYREEE (reference sequence). CDR3 bases: TGTGCCAGCAGTTCGGGGGTTACCAACTATGGCTACACCTTC. It translates to CASSSGVTNYGYTF.

In regard to this clone: A junction end diverges from the germline sequence, so it may reflect a read error. The chain carries TRBV7-7 and TRBJ2-5, with a possible D match to TRBD1 (6 bases). Per the germline V gene, CDR1 is SSHAT and CDR2 is FNYEAQ (reference sequence). CDR3 length: 13 amino acids. Written as DNA, the CDR3 is TGTGCTAGCAGTCCGGACAGCCAAGAGACCCAGTACTTC. This sequence encodes CASSPDSQETQYF.

The CDR3: CASSLDSYEQYF. The CDR3 DNA reads TGTGCCAGCAGTCTGGACAGCTACGAGCAGTACTTC. The rearrangement links TRBV6-5 to TRBJ2-7, with TRBD1 as a possible D gene (6 bases). Germline V lookup: CDR1 MNHEY, CDR2 SVGAGI. There are 12 residues in the CDR3. With 5 bases removed from V and 3 bases from J, the gap between germline ends came to 8 bases.